A single sample is the source of the 31 T cell receptor beta chains below, sequenced in a study of persistence of HIV-infected CD4 T cells. The immunoSEQ assay was version 4, run in survey mode. Libraries were prepared by immunoSEQ multiplex PCR; TCRdb keeps only in-frame clonotypes and omits some of them. The sample contains about 37,000 clones, approximately 80% of which appear only once. Lysates of CMV-infected fibroblasts at around 9.1 ug/mL stimulated these cells. Sorted nonresponding memory CD4+ T cells were CD40L-negative, CD69-negative, CD45RO-high. These receptors are not linked to any known antigen. This material consisted of CD4+ T cells sorted from PBMCs after approximately 19-hour stimulation, taken from a patient who received antiretroviral therapy. These receptors originate from an adult man with HIV who was CMV-seropositive.

The sample holds one count of this clone. The chain combines TRBV30 with TRBJ2-2, with 10 bases fitting TRBD2. Looked up from germline, CDR1 is GTSNPN and CDR2 is SVGIG (reference sequence). The CDR3 has 16 amino acids. V lost 1 base and J lost 5; bases outside the gene matches: 7. CDR3 DNA: TGTGCCTGGAGTGAACAGCGGGGGGGCGATACCGGGGAGCTGTTTTTT. Protein product: CAWSEQRGGDTGELFF.

The chain carries TRBV4-2 and TRBJ2-7, with D perhaps TRBD1 (7 bases). Trimming pared 4 bases from V and 9 bases from J, leaving 16 bases between. The CDR3 loop spans 13 amino acids. Germline lookup yields CDR1 LGHNA and CDR2 YNFKEQ. CDR3 region: CASSLDREVGQYF. CDR3 coding DNA: TGTGCCAGCAGCCTAGACAGGGAGGTGGGGCAGTACTTC.

This chain connects TRBV28 to TRBJ2-7; 10 bases are shared with TRBD1. This CDR3 spans 14 amino acids. After removal of 7 bases from V and 7 bases from J, the junction contained 10 bases not matched to a gene. Germline V lookup: CDR1 MDHEN, CDR2 SYDVKM. The CDR3 DNA reads as TGTGCCAGCAATACCGACAGGGGGCTAAATGAGCAGTACTTC. Translation: CASNTDRGLNEQYF. Complete variable domain (other parts from reference TRBV28 and TRBJ2-7): DVKVTQSSRYLVKRTGEKVFLECVQDMDHENMFWYRQDPGLGLRLIYFSYDVKMKEKGDIPEGYSVSREKKERFSLILESASTNQTSMYLCASNTDRGLNEQYFGPGTRLTVT.

The chain has TRBV6-4 and TRBJ1-2; TRBD1 matches 10 bases. This CDR3 is 15 amino acids long. From germline, CDR1 is MRHNA and CDR2 SNTAGT. V lost 0 bases to trimming and J lost 8 bases; unmatched junction nucleotides: 6. CDR3 region: CASSDSTGGLRGYTF. CDR3 nucleotide sequence: TGTGCCAGCAGTGACTCGACAGGGGGCTTGAGAGGCTACACCTTC.

Details on this clone: The junction departs from the called germline gene at one end, perhaps through a read error. The rearrangement joins TRBV9 to TRBJ2-2, with 12 nucleotides matching TRBD2. The CDR3 extends over 17 amino acids. Germline CDR1 SGDLS, CDR2 YYNGEE. The CDR3 DNA is TGCGCCAGCAGCGTAGGGCTAGCGGGGGGGCGGACCGGGGAGCTGTTTTTT. This gives the protein CASSVGLAGGRTGELFF.

V and J are TRBV5-1 and TRBJ2-7; 9 bases fit TRBD1. In germline, CDR1 is SGHRS, CDR2 YFSETQ. The junction had 3 bases not matched to a gene; V was cut back by 2 bases and J by 3 bases. The CDR3 is 14 amino acids. The CDR3 loop reads CASSFWDRVYEQYF. CDR3 bases: TGCGCCAGCAGCTTTTGGGACAGGGTCTACGAGCAGTACTTC.

The chain is built from TRBV6-2 or TRBV6-3 and TRBJ1-2; 7 bases map to TRBD1. This CDR3 comprises 13 residues. V lost 2 bases to trimming and J lost 6 bases; unmatched junction nucleotides: 3. Germline values: CDR1 MNHEY, CDR2 SVGEGT. CDR3 sequence: CASSYGQDHGYTF. The CDR3 bases are TGTGCCAGCAGTTACGGACAGGATCATGGCTACACCTTC.

The rearrangement joins TRBV2 to TRBJ2-7, with 10 bases aligning to TRBD1. V dropped 1 base and J dropped 6; count of bases not matched to a gene: 3. Germline lookup yields CDR1 SNHLY and CDR2 FYNNEI. The CDR3 is 14 residues long. This chain's CDR3 is CASSEGQGALEQYF. DNA for the CDR3: TGTGCCAGCAGTGAAGGACAGGGGGCCCTCGAGCAGTACTTC.

V and J are TRBV6-6 and TRBJ1-1, with D possibly matching TRBD1 (6 bases). The germline V gene encodes CDR1 MNHNY and CDR2 SVGAGI (reference sequence). The CDR3 length is 16 residues. The V gene lost 0 bases and the J gene lost 4 bases, with 15 bases spanning the gap. The CDR3 DNA reads TGTGCCAGCAGTTACTCGGGGGACATCGGGAGCACTGAAGCTTTCTTT. This encodes CASSYSGDIGSTEAFF.

The chain links TRBV2 to TRBJ2-7, with D perhaps assigned TRBD1 or TRBD2 (5 bases each). V was clipped by 5 bases and J by 4 bases, with 12 bases between them. Germline CDR1 and CDR2: SNHLY and FYNNEI. The CDR3 extends over 13 amino acids. CDR3 sequence: CASSTGDRYEQYF. The DNA for the CDR3 is TGTGCCAGCAGTACCGGGGACCGATACGAGCAGTACTTC.

The rearrangement uses TRBV3-1 (or the pseudogene TRBV3-2) and TRBJ1-1; a weak D match, TRBD1 (6 bases). V was pared by 4 bases and J by 5 bases, with 14 bases between. The CDR3 loop spans 14 amino acids. The germline CDR1 and CDR2 sequences are LGHDT and YNNKEL (reference sequence). CDR3 sequence reads: CASSPLGGQTEAFF. The CDR3 DNA reads as TGTGCCAGCAGCCCCCTTGGGGGGCAGACTGAAGCTTTCTTT.

This chain joins TRBV6-1 and TRBJ1-5, with a tentative D call TRBD1 (5 bases). CDR1 is MNHNS, CDR2 SASEGT, per germline. The CDR3 loop spans 14 amino acids. Between the trimmed V and J ends, which lost 2 bases and 2 bases, there was a span of 7 bases. The CDR3 loop reads CASSEWGGNQPQHF. CDR3 in DNA: TGTGCCAGCAGTGAATGGGGCGGCAATCAGCCCCAGCATTTT.

The CDR3 region has the DNA TGTGCCAGCAGCCCCGGACCGAGTTCACCCCTCCACTTT. It codes for CASSPGPSSPLHF. V usage is TRBV3-1 (or the pseudogene TRBV3-2) and J usage is TRBJ1-6, with D unresolved. The V gene lost 4 bases and the J gene lost 9 bases, with 10 bases spanning the gap. Germline V CDR1 and CDR2: LGHDT, YNNKEL (reference sequence). The CDR3 contains 13 residues.

The V and J genes are TRBV6-1 and TRBJ1-3, with D possibly matching TRBD1 (5 bases). Per the germline V gene, CDR1 is MNHNS and CDR2 is SASEGT. V lost 3 bases, J lost 0 bases, and 15 bases lay in between. The CDR3 contains 17 residues. Here the CDR3 DNA reads TGTGCCAGCAGTGACAGGGTGCCACTTTTCTCTGGAAACACCATATATTTT. Its translation: CASSDRVPLFSGNTIYF.

The rearrangement joins TRBV27 to TRBJ1-1; TRBD1 aligns across 9 bases. The junction had 6 bases not matched to a gene; V was cut back by 4 bases and J by 12 bases. This CDR3 is 12 amino acids long. The germline CDR1 and CDR2 sequences are MNHEY and SMNVEV (reference sequence). CDR3 bases: TGTGCCAGCAGTTCCCGACAGGGGGAAACTTTCTTT. It codes for CASSSRQGETFF.

J is TRBJ2-3 and V is TRBV2, with 15 bases identical to TRBD2. The CDR3 loop spans 16 amino acids. With 4 bases clipped from V and 5 bases from J, the junction kept 4 bases outside the gene matches. The germline CDR1 and CDR2 sequences are SNHLY and FYNNEI. The chain's CDR3 is CASSGTSGGAGDTQYF. The CDR3 DNA sequence: TGTGCCAGCAGTGGGACTAGCGGGGGGGCAGGAGATACGCAGTATTTT.

This rearrangement joins TRBV4-1 to TRBJ1-5; D not resolved. This CDR3 contains 15 residues. The V and J ends lost 8 bases and 0 bases respectively, with 14 bases between them. CDR1 and CDR2 from the germline V gene are MGHRA and YSYEKL. CDR3 DNA: TGCGCCAGCCGTCCCGACGGGGATAGCAATCAGCCCCAGCATTTT. This gives the protein CASRPDGDSNQPQHF.

The genes are TRBV2 and TRBJ2-6; TRBD1 matches 9 bases. The CDR3 extends over 18 amino acids. With 2 bases clipped from V and 0 bases from J, the junction kept 5 bases outside the gene matches. CDR1 and CDR2 (germline): SNHLY, FYNNEI. CDR3 amino acids: CASSERTGAGSGANVLTF. The CDR3 DNA is TGTGCCAGCAGTGAAAGGACAGGGGCCGGCTCTGGGGCCAACGTCCTGACTTTC.

The V gene is TRBV20-1, the J gene TRBJ1-3; D is unresolved. V lost 5 bases to trimming and J lost 5 bases, with 7 bases between them. This CDR3 spans 11 amino acids. Per germline, CDR1 DFQATT and CDR2 SNEGSKA (reference sequence). The CDR3 region is CSAPLRNTIYF. CDR3 nucleotides: TGCAGTGCTCCTCTCCGAAACACCATATATTTT.

This sequence joins TRBV5-1 and TRBJ1-2; 8 positions match TRBD1. Germline V CDR1 and CDR2: SGHRS, YFSETQ. The CDR3 extends over 14 amino acids. V lost 0 bases and J lost 3; bases outside the gene matches: 1. The CDR3 spells CASSLEQGDYGYTF. CDR3 coding DNA: TGCGCCAGCAGCTTGGAACAGGGGGACTATGGCTACACCTTC.

The J gene is TRBJ1-3, the V gene TRBV19; D gene uncertain. V lost 4 bases to trimming and J lost 0 bases, with 13 bases between them. CDR1 and CDR2 from the germline V gene are LNHDA and SQIVND (reference sequence). The CDR3 is 16 amino acids. CDR3 sequence: CASSRAGLNSGNTIYF. DNA for the CDR3: TGTGCCAGTAGTAGGGCAGGCTTAAACTCTGGAAACACCATATATTTT.

The chain is built from TRBV27 and TRBJ1-2; D is undetermined. The germline CDR1 and CDR2 sequences are MNHEY and SMNVEV (reference sequence). The CDR3 extends over 13 amino acids. V lost 2 bases and J 3 bases, leaving 7 bases between the germline ends. The CDR3 DNA follows: TGTGCCAGCAGTTTACGACGGGACTATGGCTACACCTTC. The encoded protein is CASSLRRDYGYTF.

The chain is built from TRBV2 and TRBJ1-6, with D maybe TRBD1 (6 bases). This CDR3 region has 14 residues. Per the germline V gene, CDR1 is SNHLY and CDR2 is FYNNEI. Deletions cut 6 bases from V and 7 bases from J, with 13 bases between. CDR3 bases: TGTGCCAGCAGGGAGGGGGGGTTCAATTCACCCCTCCACTTT. This sequence encodes CASREGGFNSPLHF.

The chain employs TRBV12-3 or TRBV12-4 and TRBJ2-1; D gene unclear. The CDR3 length is 13 residues. Trimming took off 6 bases at V and 4 bases at J, with 10 bases between the two ends. CDR3 protein: CASSSQSYNEQFF. CDR3 bases: TGTGCCAGCAGCTCTCAGAGTTACAATGAGCAGTTCTTC.

This chain links TRBV5-1 with TRBJ1-2; D gene ambiguous. This CDR3 comprises 16 residues. Germline CDR1 SGHRS, CDR2 YFSETQ. The V and J ends lost 1 base and 0 bases respectively, with 13 bases between them. CDR3 residues: CASSLISDTANYGYTF. The CDR3 DNA sequence: TGCGCCAGCAGCTTGATATCCGACACCGCTAACTATGGCTACACCTTC.

This chain joins TRBV3-1 (or the pseudogene TRBV3-2) and TRBJ2-3, with D possibly being TRBD1 (5 bases). The CDR3 has 16 residues. Trimming left V 4 bases short and J 0 bases short, with 14 bases between. Looked up from germline, CDR1 is LGHDT and CDR2 is YNNKEL (reference sequence). The CDR3 loop reads CASSPYKGESTDTQYF. CDR3 sequence (DNA): TGTGCCAGCAGCCCTTATAAAGGGGAAAGCACAGATACGCAGTATTTT.

This clone was seen just once. The V gene is TRBV2, the J gene TRBJ1-3; 11 nucleotides match TRBD1. The CDR3 spans 15 residues. Per germline, CDR1 SNHLY and CDR2 FYNNEI. Germline trimming cut 6 bases from V and 6 bases from J; bases unmatched to any gene: 7. The CDR3 here is CASRPWTGGENTIYF. The CDR3 DNA reads as TGTGCCAGCAGACCTTGGACAGGGGGCGAAAACACCATATATTTT.

This clone was recorded a few times. This chain links TRBV28 with TRBJ1-6; possibly TRBD1 for D (6 bases). This CDR3 comprises 14 residues. Germline V lookup: CDR1 MDHEN, CDR2 SYDVKM. The V gene lost 6 bases and the J gene lost 10 bases, with 16 bases spanning the gap. The CDR3 region has the DNA TGTGCCAGCAGCCCCCCAACCAGGGGATCACCCCTCCACTTT. It codes for CASSPPTRGSPLHF.

The chain links TRBV5-5 to TRBJ1-5; TRBD1 is a possible D gene (6 bases). The germline V gene has CDR1 SGHKS and CDR2 YYEKEE (reference sequence). The CDR3 is 13 residues long. Trimming removed 7 bases at V and 3 bases at J, with 11 bases between. CDR3 protein: CASCRDNNQPQHF. The CDR3 nucleotides read TGTGCCAGCTGCCGGGACAACAATCAGCCCCAGCATTTT.

This chain joins TRBV2 and TRBJ2-7; TRBD2 is a possible D gene (6 bases). This CDR3 has 11 residues. The V end was cut by 8 bases, the J end by 9 bases, with 14 bases between. Germline V gene sequence: CDR1 SNHLY, CDR2 FYNNEI. Here the CDR3 reads CASLGTVRQYF. Written as DNA, the CDR3 is TGTGCCAGCCTCGGGACTGTCAGGCAGTACTTC.

The chain joins TRBV12-3 or TRBV12-4 to TRBJ2-7; 12 bases are a match to TRBD2. CDR3 length equals 13 residues. With V trimmed by 6 bases and J by 5 bases, 2 bases remained unmatched. The CDR3 DNA sequence: TGTGCCAGCAGGACTAGCGGGGGTAACGAGCAGTACTTC. Protein: CASRTSGGNEQYF.